These T cell receptor beta chains were read from a single sample in a study of shared clonotypes between healthy human individuals. Some clones are missing from TCRdb's copy, which holds only in-frame ones; the method was immunoSEQ multiplex PCR. This table holds hundreds of thousands of clones, about 74% found once. Input material: memory CD4+ T cells sorted from blood. All receptors come from a woman aged 25-40 years in good health. CDR3s leave out the opening cysteine and the closing phenylalanine or tryptophan. Fields, in order: V gene, J gene, CDR3 protein.

>TRBV28|TRBJ2-2
ASSLSADTGELF
>TRBV19|TRBJ2-3
ASTDRPVGDTQY
>TRBV6-1|TRBJ2-3
ASSENRVSRDTQY
>TRBV7-2|TRBJ2-7
ASSPRTGTREQY
>TRBV28|TRBJ1-5
ASNPDRFNQPQH
>TRBV28|TRBJ2-7
ASNSGEVSSYEQY
>TRBV7-7|TRBJ2-1
ASSLGPASDEQF
>TRBV27|TRBJ2-1
ASSDLGTGVVYNEQF
>TRBV28|TRBJ2-3
ASSLAGASTDTQY
>TRBV10-3|TRBJ2-3
AISKDGADTQY
>TRBV7-2|TRBJ2-7
ASSSPPGFDEQY
>TRBV2|TRBJ2-1
ASSDSPATGKNNEQF
>TRBV4-1|TRBJ1-4
ASSPGINEKLF
>TRBV28|TRBJ2-5
ASSFRLAGEETQY
>TRBV6-5|TRBJ2-7
ASTRTEGVYEQY
>TRBV18|TRBJ2-1
ASSWAAAYNEQF
>TRBV5-1|TRBJ2-7
ASSSQEGVEQY
>TRBV5-6|TRBJ2-1
ASSIGTEGEQF
>TRBV11-2|TRBJ2-7
ASSHTGTGGYEQY
>TRBV6-6|TRBJ2-7
ASSWASDRGADEQY
>TRBV4-1|TRBJ1-5
ASSPGRYQGAGQPQH
>TRBV6-5|TRBJ1-2
ASSADRGAYGYT
>TRBV28|TRBJ1-5
ASSRATLGNQPQH
>TRBV28|TRBJ1-2
ASTSGPGLGGYT
>TRBV27|TRBJ1-2
ASSPSAAASLYGYT
>TRBV6-5|TRBJ2-6
ASSSRTGSGANVLT
>TRBV15|TRBJ2-7
ATSRRTVGEQY
>TRBV6-6|TRBJ1-1
ASCSARPDSNTEAF
>TRBV7-9|TRBJ1-1
ASSVTVYTEAF
>TRBV7-8|TRBJ1-2
ASSFGGYYGYT
>TRBV7-9|TRBJ2-1
ASSPTPSGSWAYNEQF
>TRBV7-6|TRBJ2-7
ASSARRAGSSATYEQY
>TRBV5-1|TRBJ2-3
ASSYGRPDTDTQY
>TRBV11-3|TRBJ2-5
ASSSSATNRQETQY
>TRBV13|TRBJ2-1
ASSLSGEQF
>TRBV6-4|TRBJ1-5
ASREQPGQENSNQPQH